The next 27 T cell receptor beta chains were all read from a single sample in a study of blood T cells in healthy people across ages. A second PCR of roughly 7 to 11 cycles used a sample-barcoded 5' primer and a J-beta primer mix. TCRdb passed the 5' RACE reads through MiXCR, listing each CDR3 protein once. The sample yields hundreds of thousands of distinct CDR3 sequences, just under 25% seen once. These data were also reused for a study on T cells of mothers and their children.

The sample comprised blood. The receptors come from a boy between 5 and 17 years old in good health.

This clonotype showed up just a few times. The chain carries TRBV6-5 and TRBJ2-5; TRBD1 aligns across 9 bases. Gene TRBJ2-7 matches the end of the DNA better, so the J call may be wrong. In germline, CDR1 is MNHEY, CDR2 SVGAGI. The CDR3 runs 14 residues. CDR3 nucleotides: TGTGCCAGCAGTTCCGAGACAGGGGGCTACGAGCAGTACTTC. It yields the protein CASSSETGGYEQYF.

This clonotype came up a few times. The CDR3 spells CSARGTVFHGYTF. The DNA for the CDR3 is TGCAGTGCTAGAGGGACAGTTTTCCATGGCTACACCTTC. The chain is built from TRBV20-1 and TRBJ1-2, with D perhaps matching TRBD1 (6 bases). Trimming cost V 1 base and J 6 bases, with 12 bases left between them. The CDR3 is 13 amino acids. Germline loops: CDR1 DFQATT, CDR2 SNEGSKA (reference sequence).

This clonotype came up a few times. CDR3 in amino acids: CASSFSQSHEQFF. CDR3 sequence (DNA): TGTGCCAGCAGCTTTTCACAGTCCCATGAGCAGTTCTTC. J is TRBJ2-1 and V is TRBV5-6; D unclear. Trimming pared 2 bases from V and 8 bases from J, leaving 11 bases between. The CDR3 runs 13 residues. The V gene's germline CDR1 is SGHDT and CDR2 YYEEEE.

This chain links TRBV6-5 with TRBJ2-5, with D perhaps TRBD1 (5 bases). The tail of the sequence fits TRBJ2-7 better, so the J call may be wrong. The CDR3 is made up of 15 amino acids. From germline, CDR1 is MNHEY and CDR2 SVGAGI. Here the CDR3 DNA reads TGTGCCAGCAGTTACGGTTCAGGGTACTCCTACGAGCAGTACTTC. Its protein is CASSYGSGYSYEQYF.

The chain couples TRBV3-1 to TRBJ2-7; TRBD2 matches at 11 bases. Germline CDR1 is LGHDT and CDR2 is YNNKEL (reference sequence). The V gene end was trimmed by 0 bases and the J gene end by 5 bases; junction bases not matched to a gene: 6. The CDR3 is 16 residues long. This CDR3 is CASSQDATSGEDEQYF. The CDR3 bases are TGTGCCAGCAGCCAAGACGCGACTAGCGGGGAGGACGAGCAGTACTTC.

This clonotype was detected only a few times. The rearrangement links TRBV5-5 to TRBJ2-1; no clear D gene. The end of the DNA aligns better with TRBJ2-5, so the J call may be wrong. Germline assignment: CDR1 SGHKS and CDR2 YYEKEE (reference sequence). The CDR3 has 15 amino acids. The CDR3 nucleotides are TGTGCCAGCAGCTTCCCTTCGTGGGGTAGGGAGACCCAGTACTTC. The encoded protein is CASSFPSWGRETQYF.

The table lists this clonotype with a few counts. The chain combines TRBV20-1 with TRBJ2-3; D is unresolved. The CDR3 length is 11 residues. V was shortened by 5 bases and J by 5 bases, with 8 bases between the two germline ends. CDR1 DFQATT and CDR2 SNEGSKA come from the germline V gene (reference sequence). In DNA, the CDR3 is TGCAGTGCTCCCAAAGGAGATACGCAGTATTTT. It codes for CSAPKGDTQYF.

This clonotype was picked up a small number of times. The chain has TRBV10-3 and TRBJ2-7; the D is unclear. Trimming stripped 5 bases from V and 7 bases from J, with 24 bases between. The CDR3 length is 16 residues. CDR1 is ENHRY, CDR2 SYGVKD, per germline. In nucleotides, the CDR3 is TGTGCCATCAGTTCCCCCAGAGGCCTAGTAGAAGGAGAGCAGTACTTC. It encodes CAISSPRGLVEGEQYF.

This clonotype has just a few counts. This chain connects TRBV29-1 to TRBJ1-2; D unresolved. This CDR3 contains 11 residues. Trimming pared 7 bases from V and 2 bases from J, leaving 8 bases between. Germline V gene sequence: CDR1 SQVTM, CDR2 ANQGSEA. The CDR3 DNA sequence: TGCAGCGCCTGGGTAAACTATGGCTACACCTTC. It is translated as CSAWVNYGYTF. Based on the CDR3 plus reference TRBV29-1 and TRBJ1-2, the full variable domain is SAVISQKPSRDICQRGTSLTIQCQVDSQVTMMFWYRQQPGQSLTLIATANQGSEATYESGFVIDKFPISRPNLTFSTLTVSNMSPEDSSIYLCSAWVNYGYTFGSGTRLTVV.

This clonotype was seen a handful of times. The V gene is TRBV7-9, the J gene TRBJ2-1; a weak D match, TRBD2 (5 bases). Trimming left V 7 bases short and J 10 bases short, with 17 bases between. Germline CDR1 SEHNR, CDR2 FQNEAQ (reference sequence). The CDR3 runs 13 residues. The CDR3 region is CASTYGGMREQFF. The CDR3 DNA reads as TGTGCCAGCACCTACGGAGGCATGCGAGAGCAGTTCTTC.

In this sample, this clonotype turned up a few times. The chain couples TRBV20-1 to TRBJ1-2; a weak D match, TRBD1 (5 bases). The CDR3 runs to 13 residues. Trimming stripped 0 bases from V and 4 bases from J, with 9 bases between. Looked up from germline, CDR1 is DFQATT and CDR2 is SNEGSKA (reference sequence). The CDR3 region has the DNA TGCAGTGCTAGAGAGGAGGGGACCTATGGCTACACCTTC. As protein: CSAREEGTYGYTF.

The V call is TRBV2, the J call TRBJ2-2; 8 bases match TRBD2. With V trimmed by 5 bases and J by 2 bases, 7 bases remained unmatched. The CDR3 totals 16 residues. Germline lookup yields CDR1 SNHLY and CDR2 FYNNEI. The CDR3 sequence is CASSYVAGQNTGELFF. The CDR3 nucleotides read TGTGCCAGCAGTTACGTAGCGGGACAAAACACCGGGGAGCTGTTTTTT.

The chain is built from TRBV21-1 and TRBJ2-3. TRBV21-1 constitutes a pseudogene. The CDR3 is made up of 15 amino acids. The CDR3 spells CASSNPRGGPDTQYF. CDR3 nucleotides: TGTGCCAGCAGCAATCCCCGTGGGGGCCCAGATACGCAGTATTTT.

V usage is TRBV12-3 or TRBV12-4 and J usage is TRBJ2-1; 14 bases align to TRBD2. This CDR3 has 19 residues. V shed 5 bases, J shed 4 bases, and the junction held 13 bases outside the gene matches. CDR3 residues: CASSGTGTSGSLAYNEQFF. The CDR3 nucleotides read TGTGCCAGCAGTGGGACAGGGACTAGCGGGAGTCTGGCATACAATGAGCAGTTCTTC.

The rearrangement uses TRBV7-3 and TRBJ2-3; the match to TRBD2 covers 10 bases. The CDR3 loop spans 18 amino acids. The germline gives CDR1 SGHTA, CDR2 FQGTGA. J lost 2 bases, V lost 1 base, and 9 bases had no gene match. The chain's CDR3 is CASSLRAGSGGLTDTQYF. CDR3 DNA sequence: TGTGCCAGCAGCTTAAGGGCGGGTAGCGGGGGGCTCACAGATACGCAGTATTTT.

Here the CDR3 reads CASSFGDRLNEQYF. The CDR3, as DNA: TGCGCCAGCAGCTTTGGGGACAGGCTCAACGAGCAGTACTTC. The chain combines TRBV5-1 with TRBJ2-7; 8 bases match TRBD1. Trimming cost V 2 bases and J 5 bases; bases outside gene matches: 6. The CDR3 covers 14 residues. Germline values: CDR1 SGHRS, CDR2 YFSETQ.

This chain joins TRBV28 and TRBJ2-7, with D perhaps TRBD1 or TRBD2 (7 bases each). CDR3 length equals 15 residues. Germline CDR1 is MDHEN and CDR2 is SYDVKM. V dropped 6 bases and J dropped 0 bases, with 15 bases sitting between them. The CDR3 loop reads CASRIQGGISYEQYF. The CDR3 DNA reads as TGTGCCAGCAGGATCCAGGGGGGGATCTCCTACGAGCAGTACTTC.

This clonotype was recorded a few times. The junction shows a germline mismatch at one end, possibly a read error. This chain links TRBV4-1 with TRBJ2-5; D is perhaps TRBD2 (6 bases). This CDR3 spans 15 amino acids. CDR1 is MGHRA, CDR2 YSYEKL, per germline. CDR3 bases: TGCGCCAGCAGCCAAGGTTCAGCGGGCCAAGAGACCCAGTATTTC. The encoded protein is CASSQGSAGQETQYF.

This clonotype came up a few times. The chain uses TRBV29-1 and TRBJ2-1; TRBD2 agrees at 11 bases. The DNA end lines up better with TRBJ2-7; the J call may be wrong. CDR3 length equals 15 residues. Looked up from germline, CDR1 is SQVTM and CDR2 is ANQGSEA. The CDR3 region is CSVALTSGRSYEQYF. As DNA, the CDR3 is TGCAGCGTCGCCCTAACTAGCGGGAGAAGCTACGAGCAGTACTTC.

This chain links TRBV10-3 with TRBJ2-5; tentatively, D is TRBD2 (6 bases). The J call may not be correct, given that the DNA end is closer to TRBJ2-7. This CDR3 is built from 14 residues. Germline CDR1 ENHRY, CDR2 SYGVKD. The CDR3 bases are TGTGCCATCAAAGGGTCAGCGGGTTCCTACGAGCAGTACTTC. Translation: CAIKGSAGSYEQYF.

This clonotype has just a few counts. The chain combines TRBV27 with TRBJ2-7; D unresolved. The CDR3 extends over 16 amino acids. Deletions cut 4 bases from V and 2 bases from J, with 18 bases between. Germline lookup yields CDR1 MNHEY and CDR2 SMNVEV (reference sequence). The CDR3 here is CASSSFNTRVAYEQYF. CDR3 coding DNA: TGTGCCAGCAGTTCCTTTAATACCCGGGTAGCCTACGAGCAGTACTTC.

This clonotype was found once. This chain uses TRBV2 with TRBJ1-4, with D tentatively TRBD1 (5 bases). V gave up 5 bases and J gave up 7 bases, with 14 bases separating them. CDR3 length: 14 amino acids. From germline, CDR1 is SNHLY and CDR2 FYNNEI. In DNA, the CDR3 is TGTGCCAGCAGTACCCCAAACGGGGGTGAAAAACTGTTTTTT. Translated: CASSTPNGGEKLFF.

This clonotype has only a few counts. The V call is TRBV7-9, the J call TRBJ2-4; D might be TRBD1 (5 bases). Germline V CDR1 and CDR2: SEHNR, FQNEAQ (reference sequence). Trimming pared 3 bases from V and 5 bases from J, leaving 14 bases between. The CDR3 is 15 amino acids. The CDR3 DNA is TGTGCCAGCAGCTTGGGAATTGACAGACAAAACATTCAGTACTTC. Protein sequence: CASSLGIDRQNIQYF.

This clonotype came up a few times. The junction does not match germline at one end; this may be a read error. The CDR3 DNA is TGCAGCGCTAGCCGGTCGGCTAGGGTATCTCAAGAGACCCAGTACTTC. Residues: CSASRSARVSQETQYF. The chain has TRBV20-1 and TRBJ2-5, with D perhaps TRBD2 (5 bases). This CDR3 region has 16 residues. Germline assignment: CDR1 DFQATT and CDR2 SNEGSKA (reference sequence).

The V call is TRBV11-2, the J call TRBJ1-1, with unresolved D. The CDR3 totals 13 residues. Trimming took off 2 bases at V and 1 base at J, with 5 bases between the two ends. From germline, CDR1 is SGHAT and CDR2 FQNNGV. CDR3 protein: CASSLYQNTEAFF. CDR3 nucleotide sequence: TGTGCCAGCAGCTTATACCAGAACACTGAAGCTTTCTTT.

This chain links TRBV2 with TRBJ2-4; 9 positions match TRBD1. V lost 8 bases, J lost 0 bases, and 5 bases stayed unmatched. CDR3 length: 15 amino acids. CDR1 SNHLY and CDR2 FYNNEI come from the germline V gene. This CDR3 reads CASRGGQGAKNIQYF. CDR3 DNA sequence: TGTGCCAGCCGAGGGGGACAGGGAGCCAAAAACATTCAGTACTTC.

The chain has TRBV6-6 and TRBJ1-4, with 7 nucleotides matching TRBD1. The CDR3 sequence is 16 residues long. Trimming cost V 2 bases and J 8 bases; bases outside gene matches: 11. CDR1 is MNHNY and CDR2 is SVGAGI in the germline V gene (reference sequence). The DNA for the CDR3 is TGTGCCAGCAGTTACGACGCCTGGAGGGGGCTGGAAAAACTGTTTTTT. This sequence encodes CASSYDAWRGLEKLFF.